These 8 T cell receptor beta chains came from one sample sequenced in a study of cytomegalovirus exposure and HLA in healthy donors. A multiplex PCR was run with 60 Vbeta primers and 13 Jbeta primers. Here immunoSEQ multiplex PCR was the method, and the copy in TCRdb shows in-frame clones only, minus some. Here the sample spans over 150,000 clones, approximately 83% being singletons. Sequencing was done on a sample of PBMCs. The receptors derive from a boy aged 2 to 10 in good health and CMV-seronegative.

This clone was found a few times. This chain links TRBV9 with TRBJ2-7; TRBD1 aligns across 7 bases. The V gene's germline CDR1 is SGDLS and CDR2 YYNGEE. V trimming: 4 bases; J trimming: 1 base; junction bases outside the gene matches: 5. The CDR3 has 14 amino acids. CDR3 sequence reads: CASSLGGQSYEQYF. Written as DNA, the CDR3 is TGTGCCAGCAGCCTAGGGGGACAGTCCTACGAGCAGTACTTC.

V and J are TRBV7-2 and TRBJ2-5; TRBD2 matches 8 bases. Per the germline V gene, CDR1 is SGHTA and CDR2 is FQGNSA. The CDR3 extends over 16 amino acids. After removal of 5 bases from V and 3 bases from J, the junction contained 11 bases not matched to a gene. As DNA, the CDR3 is TGTGCCAGCAGCCCCTTGGGGGCGGGGGGCGAAGAGACCCAGTACTTC. Encoded protein: CASSPLGAGGEETQYF.

The chain links TRBV18 to TRBJ2-3; D remains ambiguous. Trimming pared 3 bases from V and 1 base from J, leaving 8 bases between. Germline CDR1 reads KGHSH; CDR2 reads LQKENI. The CDR3 loop spans 14 amino acids. The CDR3 is CASSPPGGTDTQYF. The CDR3 DNA sequence: TGTGCCAGCTCACCCCCGGGTGGCACAGATACGCAGTATTTT.

The chain is built from TRBV5-4 and TRBJ2-3, with 7 bases that match TRBD1. The CDR3 is made up of 15 amino acids. Germline-derived CDR1 and CDR2 are SGHNT and YYREEE (reference sequence). With 1 base clipped from V and 2 bases from J, the junction kept 4 bases outside the gene matches. The CDR3 reads CASSLRDSNTDTQYF. The CDR3 nucleotides read TGTGCCAGCAGCTTGAGGGACAGCAACACAGATACGCAGTATTTT. Using reference TRBV5-4 and TRBJ2-3 for the parts outside the CDR3, the full variable domain is ETGVTQSPTHLIKTRGQQVTLRCSSQSGHNTVSWYQQALGQGPQFIFQYYREEENGRGNFPPRFSGLQFPNYSSELNVNALELDDSALYLCASSLRDSNTDTQYFGPGTRLTVL.

This clone was detected a few times. V is TRBV29-1 and J is TRBJ1-1; D not resolved. The CDR3 consists of 12 residues. Germline V gives CDR1 SQVTM, CDR2 ANQGSEA. Between the trimmed V and J ends, which lost 5 bases and 4 bases, there was a span of 11 bases. The CDR3 DNA is TGCAGCGTTCGGGTAGCGAGCACTGAAGCTTTCTTT. Its translation is CSVRVASTEAFF.

J is TRBJ2-1 and V is TRBV9; tentatively, D is TRBD2 (7 bases). This CDR3 spans 16 amino acids. Germline CDR1 SGDLS, CDR2 YYNGEE. The V end lost 0 bases, the J end lost 9 bases, and 19 bases lay between the germline ends. This CDR3 is CASSVGFRGADGEQFF. CDR3 DNA: TGTGCCAGCAGCGTAGGGTTCCGGGGGGCGGACGGTGAGCAGTTCTTC.

Concerning this clone itself: One end of the junction varies from germline; a read error may be responsible. This chain joins TRBV6-6 and TRBJ2-7, with D maybe TRBD2 (5 bases). This CDR3 is built from 14 residues. The V gene's germline CDR1 is MNHNY and CDR2 SVGAGI (reference sequence). The CDR3 spells CACSPPGLIWEQYF. Here the CDR3 DNA reads TGTGCCTGCAGTCCCCCTGGACTCATCTGGGAGCAGTACTTC.

This chain joins TRBV7-6 and TRBJ2-7, with TRBD1 matching 7 bases. Germline values: CDR1 SGHVS, CDR2 FNYEAQ. The CDR3 is 13 residues long. V was pared by 5 bases and J by 3 bases, with 4 bases of the junction left unmatched. CDR3 loop: CASSRGQYYEQYF. The CDR3 nucleotides are TGTGCCAGCAGCCGGGGACAGTACTACGAGCAGTACTTC.